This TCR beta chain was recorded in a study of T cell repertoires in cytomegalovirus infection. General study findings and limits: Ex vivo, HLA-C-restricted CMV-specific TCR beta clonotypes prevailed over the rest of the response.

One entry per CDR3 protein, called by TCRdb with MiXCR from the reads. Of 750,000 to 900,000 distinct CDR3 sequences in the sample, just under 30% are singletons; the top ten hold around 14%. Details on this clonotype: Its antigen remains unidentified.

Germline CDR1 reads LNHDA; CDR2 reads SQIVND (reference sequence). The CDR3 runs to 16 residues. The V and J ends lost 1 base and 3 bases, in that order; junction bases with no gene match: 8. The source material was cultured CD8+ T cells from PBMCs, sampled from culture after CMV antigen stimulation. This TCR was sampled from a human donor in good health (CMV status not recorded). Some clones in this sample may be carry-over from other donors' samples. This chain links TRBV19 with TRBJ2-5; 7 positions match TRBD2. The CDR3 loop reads CASSIASGVHKETQYF. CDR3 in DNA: TGTGCCAGTAGTATAGCGAGCGGGGTTCATAAAGAGACCCAGTACTTC.